The 30 T cell receptor beta chains listed next were all sequenced from one sample in a study of blood T cells in healthy people across ages. A second PCR, run for about 7 to 11 cycles, used a sample-barcoded 5' primer plus a J-beta primer mix. A single record per CDR3 protein comes from TCRdb applying MiXCR to the 5' RACE reads. Of over 700,000 distinct CDR3 sequences in the sample, around 25% were seen once. These data were also filed under a second study, of T cells of mothers and their children.

The specimen was blood. These receptors were obtained from a boy aged 5 to 17 in good health.

The chain employs TRBV29-1 and TRBJ2-5, with D possibly TRBD2 on 5 matching bases. The J call is in doubt because the DNA end fits TRBJ2-7 better. Looked up from germline, CDR1 is SQVTM and CDR2 is ANQGSEA. The CDR3 has 12 residues. This chain's CDR3 is CSAYRTVGEQYF. In nucleotides, the CDR3 is TGCAGCGCGTATAGGACTGTGGGCGAGCAGTACTTC.

The chain combines TRBV29-1 with TRBJ2-7; TRBD2 agrees at 10 bases. The CDR3 loop spans 13 amino acids. V trimming: 6 bases; J trimming: 4 bases; junction bases outside the gene matches: 6. From germline, CDR1 is SQVTM and CDR2 ANQGSEA. The CDR3 sequence: CSVGLAETYEQYF. In DNA form, the CDR3 reads TGCAGCGTAGGACTAGCGGAGACTTACGAGCAGTACTTC.

The rearrangement joins TRBV29-1 to TRBJ1-2; D is possibly TRBD1 (6 bases). Germline CDR1 is SQVTM and CDR2 is ANQGSEA. This CDR3 spans 12 amino acids. V lost 5 bases, J lost 3 bases, and 10 bases lay in between. The CDR3 reads CSVYRADYGYTF. CDR3 DNA sequence: TGCAGCGTTTACAGGGCCGACTATGGCTACACCTTC.

About this clonotype itself: Since the CDR3 does not end with the conserved phenylalanine or tryptophan, this likely comes from a read error. The V and J genes are TRBV20-1 and TRBJ2-1; D possibly uses TRBD1 or TRBD2 (5 bases each). The CDR3 is 16 amino acids. Trimming took 1 base from V and 1 from J, leaving 14 bases between them. Germline CDR1 reads DFQATT; CDR2 reads SNEGSKA (reference sequence). CDR3 amino acids: CSARGGSGGSYNEQFL. The CDR3 DNA follows: TGCAGTGCTAGAGGGGGTAGTGGGGGATCCTACAATGAGCAGTTCCTC.

This clonotype appeared a single time. The rearrangement uses TRBV27 and TRBJ2-7, with unresolved D. Between the trimmed V and J ends, which lost 2 bases and 2 bases, there was a span of 16 bases. This CDR3 is built from 16 residues. Germline V gives CDR1 MNHEY, CDR2 SMNVEV (reference sequence). CDR3 loop: CASSLVGPPGAYEQYF. CDR3 nucleotide sequence: TGTGCCAGCAGTTTAGTCGGGCCCCCCGGTGCCTACGAGCAGTACTTC.

The J gene is TRBJ2-1, the V gene TRBV6-6, with no clear D. The CDR3 has 12 residues. Germline lookup yields CDR1 MNHNY and CDR2 SVGAGI (reference sequence). Trimming removed 11 bases at V and 8 bases at J, with 16 bases between. This CDR3 reads CAGKRPPDEQFF. The CDR3 DNA reads as TGTGCCGGGAAGCGCCCCCCTGATGAGCAGTTCTTC.

This clonotype was counted a few times. At one end the junction does not follow the germline gene, possibly because of a read error. V usage is TRBV5-1 and J usage is TRBJ2-5; D is ambiguous. Germline V CDR1 and CDR2: SGHRS, YFSETQ. The CDR3 is made up of 12 amino acids. DNA of the CDR3: TGCGCCAGCAGCTTAAACCAAGAGACCCAGTGCTTC. Protein product: CASSLNQETQCF.

This clonotype was seen more than once but under ten times. V is TRBV7-3 and J is TRBJ2-7, with D tentatively TRBD2 (7 bases). The CDR3 has 13 residues. The germline V and J ends were trimmed by 5 bases and 6 bases, with 14 bases remaining between them. CDR1 is SGHTA, CDR2 FQGTGA, per germline. Here the CDR3 reads CASSAGAGTEQYF. Written as DNA, the CDR3 is TGTGCCAGCAGCGCGGGGGCAGGGACCGAGCAGTACTTC.

The rearrangement uses TRBV11-2 and TRBJ2-1; TRBD2 matches 11 bases. CDR3 size: 17 residues. Looked up from germline, CDR1 is SGHAT and CDR2 is FQNNGV. V gave up 1 base and J gave up 9 bases; unmatched junction bases: 11. The CDR3 bases are TGTGCCAGCAGCTTAGGCCCTCTTAGCGGGAGGGCCCCTGAGCAGTTCTTC. Protein: CASSLGPLSGRAPEQFF.

The gene calls are TRBV7-9 and TRBJ1-1; D unclear. The CDR3 has 12 residues. The germline V gene has CDR1 SEHNR and CDR2 FQNEAQ (reference sequence). Trimming removed 4 bases from V and 10 bases from J, with 13 bases in between. CDR3 nucleotide sequence: TGTGCCAGCAGCTCCAGCCGGGAGGGAGCTTTCTTT. The encoded protein is CASSSSREGAFF.

This clonotype has only a few counts. V and J are TRBV2 and TRBJ1-1, with TRBD1 matching over 7 bases. V dropped 8 bases and J dropped 6; count of bases not matched to a gene: 9. Germline assignment: CDR1 SNHLY and CDR2 FYNNEI. The CDR3 totals 13 residues. This CDR3 is CASRRQGGSEAFF. CDR3 nucleotide sequence: TGTGCCAGCCGACGACAGGGAGGGTCTGAAGCTTTCTTT.

The chain carries TRBV6-5 and TRBJ2-5; TRBD2 aligns across 9 bases. Per the germline V gene, CDR1 is MNHEY and CDR2 is SVGAGI. There are 15 residues in the CDR3. J was trimmed by 2 bases and V by 7 bases; bases with no gene match: 8. The CDR3 sequence is CASTKAGGLQETQYF. CDR3 DNA sequence: TGTGCCAGCACCAAGGCGGGGGGGCTGCAAGAGACCCAGTACTTC.

The sample holds a few counts of this clonotype. Its ends do not fully match the called genes, so a read error is possible. The chain couples TRBV5-1 to TRBJ2-3, with TRBD1 matching over 7 bases. Germline V gives CDR1 SGHRS, CDR2 YFSETQ. CDR3 size: 15 residues. For the CDR3, the DNA is TGTGCCAGCAGCTTACAGGGGCCCAGCACAGATACGCAGTATTTT. Amino acid sequence: CASSLQGPSTDTQYF. The full variable domain, with the rest looked up from reference TRBV5-1 and TRBJ2-3, is KAGVTQTPRYLIKTRGQQVTLSCSPISGHRSVSWYQQTPGQGLQFLFEYFSETQRNKGNFPGRFSGRQFSNSRSEMNVSTLELGDSALYLCASSLQGPSTDTQYFGPGTRLTVL.

The chain links TRBV5-5 to TRBJ2-3, with D possibly matching TRBD2 (6 bases). Germline CDR1 is SGHKS and CDR2 is YYEKEE (reference sequence). The CDR3 is made up of 14 amino acids. The V end was cut by 5 bases, the J end by 5 bases, with 15 bases between. The CDR3 DNA reads as TGTGCCAGCAGGACAACGGGGGTTGGAGATACGCAGTATTTT. Amino acid sequence: CASRTTGVGDTQYF.

This clonotype occurred a few times. V gene TRBV28 combines with J gene TRBJ2-7; tentative D call: TRBD1 (6 bases). Germline assignment: CDR1 MDHEN and CDR2 SYDVKM. The CDR3 has 16 residues. V was clipped by 4 bases and J by 2 bases, with 18 bases between them. CDR3 loop: CASSYILWGRTYEQYF. Here the CDR3 DNA reads TGTGCCAGCAGTTATATTCTTTGGGGGCGGACCTACGAGCAGTACTTC.

This clonotype was observed a few times. The CDR3 spells CASNQQGQETQYF. The CDR3 DNA follows: TGTGCCAGCAACCAACAGGGCCAAGAGACCCAGTACTTC. V and J are TRBV6-5 and TRBJ2-5; D might be TRBD1 (6 bases). V shed 7 bases and J shed 1 base, with 10 bases lying between them. The CDR3 is 13 residues long. CDR1 is MNHEY and CDR2 is SVGAGI in the germline V gene.

This chain uses TRBV10-2 with TRBJ2-7; the match to TRBD1 covers 7 bases. The trim removed 7 bases at V and 5 bases at J, leaving 5 bases unmatched. The germline V gene has CDR1 WSHSY and CDR2 SAAADI. This CDR3 region has 12 residues. CDR3 bases: TGCGCCAGCACGACAGGGTCCGACGAGCAGTACTTC. This gives the protein CASTTGSDEQYF.

This clonotype has just a few counts. The genes are TRBV3-1 and TRBJ2-3; TRBD2 agrees at 8 bases. V lost 8 bases to trimming and J lost 6 bases; unmatched junction nucleotides: 16. The CDR3 spans 16 residues. Germline values: CDR1 LGHDT, CDR2 YNNKEL (reference sequence). CDR3 nucleotides: TGTGCCAGCGCCTCCACTAGCGGTCCCGTCCTGGATACGCAGTATTTT. Amino acids: CASASTSGPVLDTQYF.

This clonotype turned up a few times. A much larger clone differs from this one at a single base, so this may be a read error. The chain is built from TRBV6-1 and TRBJ1-2; weak D call: TRBD1 (5 bases). The CDR3 is 13 residues long. Looked up from germline, CDR1 is MNHNS and CDR2 is SASEGT. CDR3 in DNA: TGTGCCGGATCCAGGGCACCTAACTATGGCCACACCTTC. Residues: CAGSRAPNYGHTF.

This chain uses TRBV7-2 with TRBJ1-4; perhaps TRBD1 as D (6 bases). The CDR3 has 16 amino acids. The germline V gene encodes CDR1 SGHTA and CDR2 FQGNSA. Trimming removed 0 bases from V and 9 bases from J, with 17 bases in between. In nucleotides, the CDR3 is TGTGCCAGCAGCTTAGCTTACAGGGCTGGGGATAAAAAACTGTTTTTT. As protein: CASSLAYRAGDKKLFF.

This chain links TRBV24-1 with TRBJ2-1, with 9 positions matching TRBD2. J lost 2 bases, V lost 4 bases, and 5 bases had no gene match. Germline lookup yields CDR1 KGHDR and CDR2 SFDVKD. The CDR3 consists of 16 residues. The CDR3 reads CATSETTSGPYNEQFF. The CDR3 nucleotides are TGTGCCACCAGTGAAACTACTAGCGGGCCCTACAATGAGCAGTTCTTC.

V is TRBV6-1 and J is TRBJ2-3; 9 bases agree with TRBD2. CDR1 is MNHNS and CDR2 is SASEGT in the germline V gene. CDR3 length equals 18 residues. Losses at the gene ends were 6 bases for V and 6 bases for J; bases not matched to a gene: 19. CDR3 sequence (DNA): TGTGCCAGCAGCCGCCGGGGTAGCGGGGGCCCTGAACCCGATACGCAGTATTTT. Protein product: CASSRRGSGGPEPDTQYF.

This chain uses TRBV14 with TRBJ2-5; tentatively, D is TRBD2 (6 bases). Gene TRBJ2-7 matches the end of the DNA better, so the J call may be wrong. From germline, CDR1 is SGHDN and CDR2 FVKESK. This CDR3 has 15 residues. In DNA, the CDR3 is TGTGCCAGCAGTCAATGGGACGGGAGCGCCTACGAGCAGTACTTC. Translating it yields CASSQWDGSAYEQYF.

This clonotype was detected a few times. The chain recombines TRBV13 with TRBJ1-1; D call uncertain. Germline assignment: CDR1 PRHDT and CDR2 FYEKMQ (reference sequence). The CDR3 totals 13 residues. Trimming shortened V by 6 bases and J by 0 bases, and 8 bases separated the two germline ends. The DNA of the CDR3 is TGTGCCAGCAGTGATACCATGAACACTGAAGCTTTCTTT. Its protein is CASSDTMNTEAFF.

J is TRBJ1-1 and V is TRBV28; D is uncertain. V was trimmed by 10 bases and J by 4 bases, leaving 16 bases between them. The CDR3 has 13 amino acids. Germline V gives CDR1 MDHEN, CDR2 SYDVKM. CDR3 nucleotides: TGTGCCATAAGGAACGGGAACTTCACTGAAGCTTTCTTT. Amino acid sequence: CAIRNGNFTEAFF.

V is TRBV7-9 and J is TRBJ1-2; 7 bases match TRBD1. Per germline, CDR1 SEHNR and CDR2 FQNEAQ (reference sequence). The trim removed 3 bases at V and 1 base at J, leaving 8 bases unmatched. This CDR3 contains 16 residues. CDR3 sequence: CASSLALGGVNYGYTF. CDR3 in DNA: TGTGCCAGCAGCTTGGCTTTAGGGGGCGTTAACTATGGCTACACCTTC.

This chain links TRBV15 with TRBJ2-1; TRBD1 is a possible D gene (6 bases). Germline V CDR1 and CDR2: LNHNV, YYDKDF (reference sequence). CDR3 size: 15 residues. The germline V and J ends were trimmed by 0 bases and 3 bases, with 9 bases remaining between them. CDR3 in amino acids: CATSRDQGGYNEQFF. Here the CDR3 DNA reads TGTGCCACCAGCAGAGATCAAGGGGGCTACAATGAGCAGTTCTTC.

This clonotype was recorded at least ten times. The chain has TRBV7-9 and TRBJ1-2; D is unclear. V shed 9 bases and J shed 4 bases, with 6 bases lying between them. The CDR3 has 10 amino acids. Germline assignment: CDR1 SEHNR and CDR2 FQNEAQ (reference sequence). CDR3 loop: CASRSYGYTF. In nucleotides, the CDR3 is TGTGCCAGTCGCAGCTATGGCTACACCTTC.

The table lists this clonotype with a few counts. This sequence joins TRBV7-9 and TRBJ2-1; 9 bases match TRBD2. Near its end, the DNA agrees better with TRBJ2-7, so the J call may be wrong. The CDR3 has 16 amino acids. Germline assignment: CDR1 SEHNR and CDR2 FQNEAQ (reference sequence). Here the CDR3 reads CASSLEGLAGHYEQYF. CDR3 nucleotide sequence: TGTGCCAGCAGCTTAGAGGGGCTAGCGGGACACTACGAGCAGTACTTC.

The CDR3 DNA follows: TGTGCCAGCAGCGTACGCGGGGGGGCCGTTGGGGATGAGCAGTTCTTC. Its protein is CASSVRGGAVGDEQFF. The chain couples TRBV5-5 to TRBJ2-1, with TRBD2 identical over 9 bases. The CDR3 has 16 amino acids. Germline CDR1 and CDR2: SGHKS and YYEKEE (reference sequence). J was trimmed by 8 bases and V by 4 bases; bases with no gene match: 13.